The following is a T cell receptor beta chain sequence with its context. Its target is not known. The table came from immunoSEQ multiplex PCR; TCRdb's copy has only in-frame clones and leaves some out. Of approximately 140,000 clones listed, 85% to 95% are singletons. Trimming cost V 1 base and J 0 bases, with 20 bases left between them. The CDR3 covers 19 residues. Germline CDR1 and CDR2: SGHTA and FQGNSA. The data originate from a study of T cell responses to AZD1222 COVID-19 vaccine. Study results and limitations: The study identified only a handful of AZD1222 recipients as seropositive at baseline. Regions 160-218 and 743-854 dominated among vaccine-associated CD4 TCRs spanning spike. Reports indicate that nearly half of spike-specific TCRs are directed at unmutated variant regions. With two AZD1222 doses given, Spike-specific TCR breadth and depth both rose.

Sequenced here: peripheral blood, sampled on day 0 of MenACWY control vaccination. V and J are TRBV7-2 and TRBJ2-3, with D perhaps matching TRBD2 (6 bases). This TCR was sampled from an adult in good health. The CDR3 coding sequence is TGTGCCAGCAGCTTAGAGGAGGGGTCTTTTCGGACTAGCACAGATACGCAGTATTTT. It specifies CASSLEEGSFRTSTDTQYF. The full variable domain, in which reference TRBV7-2 and TRBJ2-3 provide the parts outside the CDR3, is GAGVSQSPSNKVTEKGKDVELRCDPISGHTALYWYRQSLGQGLEFLIYFQGNSAPDKSGLPSDRFSAERTGGSVSTLTIQRTQQEDSAVYLCASSLEEGSFRTSTDTQYFGPGTRLTVL.